This T cell receptor (beta chain) was found in a study of blood T cell repertoires in COVID-19. Study summary: Sample material is recorded as cDNA or gDNA derived from T cells, B-cell-depleted T cells, or PBMCs.

Germline V gene data show CDR1 as MNHNS and CDR2 as SASEGT. The CDR3 has 15 residues. Trimming shortened V by 0 bases and J by 1 base, and 10 bases separated the two germline ends. In the study's own analysis: By means of reference gene primer amplification, nucleated cell counts were estimated. The table came from immunoSEQ multiplex PCR; TCRdb's copy has only in-frame clones and leaves some out. V and J calls and clone size follow that table, whereas D and trimming were derived from the DNA. The sample contains about 100,000 clones, 80% to 90% of which appear only once. Sequenced sample: peripheral blood. This sequence joins TRBV6-1 and TRBJ2-7; D may be TRBD2 (6 bases). The TCR was taken from a human donor in a cohort sampled during active COVID-19. The CDR3 DNA sequence: TGTGCCAGCAGTGAAGCTAGCGGATCATCCTACGAGCAGTACTTC. This encodes CASSEASGSSYEQYF.